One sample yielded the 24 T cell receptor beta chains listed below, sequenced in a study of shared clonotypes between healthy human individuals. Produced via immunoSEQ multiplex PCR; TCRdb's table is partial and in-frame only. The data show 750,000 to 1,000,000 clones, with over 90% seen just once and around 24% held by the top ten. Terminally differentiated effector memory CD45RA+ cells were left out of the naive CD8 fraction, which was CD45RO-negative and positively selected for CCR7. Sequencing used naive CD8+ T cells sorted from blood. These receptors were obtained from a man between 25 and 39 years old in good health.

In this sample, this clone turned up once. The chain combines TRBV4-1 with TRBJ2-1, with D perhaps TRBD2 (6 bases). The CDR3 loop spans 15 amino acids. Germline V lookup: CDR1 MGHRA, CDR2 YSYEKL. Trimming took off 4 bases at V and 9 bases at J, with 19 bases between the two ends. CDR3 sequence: CASSREDGWYGEQFF. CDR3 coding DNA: TGCGCCAGCAGCCGGGAGGACGGGTGGTACGGTGAGCAGTTCTTC.

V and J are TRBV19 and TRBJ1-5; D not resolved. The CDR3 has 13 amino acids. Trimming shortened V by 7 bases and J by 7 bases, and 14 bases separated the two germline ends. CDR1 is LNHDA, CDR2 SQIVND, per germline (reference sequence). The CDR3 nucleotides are TGTGCCAGTAATTGGAATTTGGGGCAGCCCCAGCATTTT. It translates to CASNWNLGQPQHF.

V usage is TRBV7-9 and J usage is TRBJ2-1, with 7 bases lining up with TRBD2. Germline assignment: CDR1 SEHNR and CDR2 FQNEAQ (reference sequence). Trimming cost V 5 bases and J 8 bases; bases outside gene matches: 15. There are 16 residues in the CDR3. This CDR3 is CASSRRGGLAADEQFF. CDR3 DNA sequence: TGTGCCAGCAGCCGTAGAGGAGGCCTAGCGGCGGATGAGCAGTTCTTC.

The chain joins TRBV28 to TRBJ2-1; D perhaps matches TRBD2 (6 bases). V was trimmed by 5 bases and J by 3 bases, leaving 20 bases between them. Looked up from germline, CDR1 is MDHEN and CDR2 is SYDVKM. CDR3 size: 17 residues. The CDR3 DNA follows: TGTGCCAGCAGTCCTCCGGGACTCAGAAACTTCTACAATGAGCAGTTCTTC. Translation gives CASSPPGLRNFYNEQFF.

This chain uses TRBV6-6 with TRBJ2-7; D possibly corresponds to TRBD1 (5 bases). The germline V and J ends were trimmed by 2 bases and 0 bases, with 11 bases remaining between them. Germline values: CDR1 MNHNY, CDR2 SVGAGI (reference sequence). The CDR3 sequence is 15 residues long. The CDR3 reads CASSYGAVSSYEQYF. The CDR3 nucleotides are TGTGCCAGCAGTTACGGGGCCGTGAGCTCCTACGAGCAGTACTTC.

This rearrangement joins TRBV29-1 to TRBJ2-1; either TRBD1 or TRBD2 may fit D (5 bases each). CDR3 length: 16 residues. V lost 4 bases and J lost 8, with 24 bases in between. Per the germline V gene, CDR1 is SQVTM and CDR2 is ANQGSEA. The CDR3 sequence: CSVAPFGSGLFDEQFF. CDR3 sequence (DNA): TGCAGCGTTGCGCCCTTTGGGTCGGGGCTCTTCGATGAGCAGTTCTTC.

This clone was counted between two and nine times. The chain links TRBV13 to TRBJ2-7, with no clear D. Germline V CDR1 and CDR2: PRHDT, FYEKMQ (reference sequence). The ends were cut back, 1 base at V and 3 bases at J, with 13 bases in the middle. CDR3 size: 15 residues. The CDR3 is CASSLVGEDGYEQYF. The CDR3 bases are TGTGCCAGCAGCTTAGTGGGTGAAGACGGCTACGAGCAGTACTTC.

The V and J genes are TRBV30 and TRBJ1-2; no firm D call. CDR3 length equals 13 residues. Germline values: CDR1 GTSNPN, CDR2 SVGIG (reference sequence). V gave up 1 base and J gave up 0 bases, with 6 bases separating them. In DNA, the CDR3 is TGTGCCTGGAGTGGAGAGGCTAACTATGGCTACACCTTC. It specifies CAWSGEANYGYTF.

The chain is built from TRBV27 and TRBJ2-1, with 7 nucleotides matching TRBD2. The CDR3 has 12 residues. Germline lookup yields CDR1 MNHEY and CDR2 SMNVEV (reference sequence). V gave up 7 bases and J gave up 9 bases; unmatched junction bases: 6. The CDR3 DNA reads TGTGCCAGCACTGGGAGGGGCAGTGAGCAGTTCTTC. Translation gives CASTGRGSEQFF.

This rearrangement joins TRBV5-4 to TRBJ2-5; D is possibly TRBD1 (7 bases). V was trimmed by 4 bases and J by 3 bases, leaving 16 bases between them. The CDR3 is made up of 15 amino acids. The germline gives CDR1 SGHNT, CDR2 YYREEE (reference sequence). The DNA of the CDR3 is TGTGCCAGCAGCCGGCGGGACAGCTTGAAAGAGACCCAGTACTTC. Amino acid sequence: CASSRRDSLKETQYF.

CDR3: CASSRTGELFF. CDR3 coding DNA: TGTGCCAGCAGCAGGACCGGGGAGCTGTTTTTT. V gene TRBV9 combines with J gene TRBJ2-2; the D is unclear. Trimming removed 4 bases from V and 5 bases from J, with 3 bases in between. The CDR3 extends over 11 amino acids. CDR1 SGDLS and CDR2 YYNGEE come from the germline V gene.

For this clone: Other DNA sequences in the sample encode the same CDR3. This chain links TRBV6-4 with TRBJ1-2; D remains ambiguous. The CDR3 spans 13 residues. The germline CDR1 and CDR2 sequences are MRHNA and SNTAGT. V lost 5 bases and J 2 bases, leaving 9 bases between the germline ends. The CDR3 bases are TGTGCCAGCAGTCCGGGTCCAAACTATGGCTACACCTTC. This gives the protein CASSPGPNYGYTF.

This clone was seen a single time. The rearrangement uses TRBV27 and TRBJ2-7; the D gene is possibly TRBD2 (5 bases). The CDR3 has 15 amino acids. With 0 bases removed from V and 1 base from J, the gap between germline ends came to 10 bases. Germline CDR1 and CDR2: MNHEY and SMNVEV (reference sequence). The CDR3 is CASSLSTPGSYEQYF. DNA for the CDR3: TGTGCCAGCAGTTTATCCACCCCGGGGTCCTACGAGCAGTACTTC.

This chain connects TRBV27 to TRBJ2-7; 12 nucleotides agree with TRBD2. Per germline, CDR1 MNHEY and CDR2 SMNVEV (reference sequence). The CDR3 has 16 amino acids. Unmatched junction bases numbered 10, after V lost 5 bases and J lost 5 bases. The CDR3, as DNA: TGTGCCAGCAGTGCCGGACTAGCGGGAAACTTCGACGAGCAGTACTTC. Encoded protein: CASSAGLAGNFDEQYF.

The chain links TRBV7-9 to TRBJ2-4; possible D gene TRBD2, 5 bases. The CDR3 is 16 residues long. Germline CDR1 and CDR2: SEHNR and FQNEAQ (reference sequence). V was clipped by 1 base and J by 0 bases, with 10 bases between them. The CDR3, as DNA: TGTGCCAGCAGCTTAGATAGGGAGATAGCCAAAAACATTCAGTACTTC. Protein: CASSLDREIAKNIQYF.

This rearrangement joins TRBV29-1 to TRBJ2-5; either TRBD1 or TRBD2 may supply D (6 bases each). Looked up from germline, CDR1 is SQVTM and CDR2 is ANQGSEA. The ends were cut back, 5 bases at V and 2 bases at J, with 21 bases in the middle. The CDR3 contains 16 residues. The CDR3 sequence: CSVRGTPQLGQETQYF. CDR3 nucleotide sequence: TGCAGCGTTCGCGGGACACCACAACTGGGGCAAGAGACCCAGTACTTC.

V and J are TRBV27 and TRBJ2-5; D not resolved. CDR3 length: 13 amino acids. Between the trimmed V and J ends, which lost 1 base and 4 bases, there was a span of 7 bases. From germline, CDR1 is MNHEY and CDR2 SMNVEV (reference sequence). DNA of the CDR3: TGTGCCAGCAGTTTATTGGCGGCAGAGACCCAGTACTTC. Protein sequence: CASSLLAAETQYF.

The CDR3 spells CASNTGTEPYEQYF. CDR3 DNA: TGTGCCAGCAATACTGGGACAGAGCCCTACGAGCAGTACTTC. The chain uses TRBV27 and TRBJ2-7, with 7 bases matching TRBD1. V was pared by 7 bases and J by 2 bases, with 8 bases of the junction left unmatched. CDR1 and CDR2 from the germline V gene are MNHEY and SMNVEV (reference sequence). The length of the CDR3 is 14 residues.

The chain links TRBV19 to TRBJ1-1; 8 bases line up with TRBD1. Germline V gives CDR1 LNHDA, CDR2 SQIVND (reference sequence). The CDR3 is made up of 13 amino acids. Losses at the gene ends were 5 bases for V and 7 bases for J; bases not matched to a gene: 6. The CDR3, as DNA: TGTGCCAGTAGTCCCCGACAGGGGTTTGAAGCTTTCTTT. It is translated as CASSPRQGFEAFF.

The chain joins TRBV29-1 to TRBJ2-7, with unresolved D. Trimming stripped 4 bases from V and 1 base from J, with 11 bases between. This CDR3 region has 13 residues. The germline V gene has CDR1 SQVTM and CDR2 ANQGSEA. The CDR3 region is CSVVWGTSYEQYF. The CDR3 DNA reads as TGCAGCGTTGTTTGGGGAACTTCCTACGAGCAGTACTTC.

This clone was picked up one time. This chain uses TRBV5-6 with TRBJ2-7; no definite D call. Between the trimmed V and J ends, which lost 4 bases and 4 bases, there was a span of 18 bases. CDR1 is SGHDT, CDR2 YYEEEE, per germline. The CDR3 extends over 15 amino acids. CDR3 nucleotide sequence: TGTGCCAGCAGCACAACTATAGATCCCGATTACGAGCAGTACTTC. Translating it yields CASSTTIDPDYEQYF.

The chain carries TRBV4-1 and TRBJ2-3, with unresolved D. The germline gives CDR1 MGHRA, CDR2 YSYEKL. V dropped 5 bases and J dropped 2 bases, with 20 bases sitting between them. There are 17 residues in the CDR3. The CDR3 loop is CASSSLSPFWDTDTQYF. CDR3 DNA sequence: TGCGCCAGCAGCTCACTATCACCGTTCTGGGACACAGATACGCAGTATTTT.

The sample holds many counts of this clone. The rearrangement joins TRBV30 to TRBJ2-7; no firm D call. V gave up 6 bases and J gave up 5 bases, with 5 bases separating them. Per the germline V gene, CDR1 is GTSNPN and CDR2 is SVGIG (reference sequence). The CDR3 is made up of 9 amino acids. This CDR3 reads CACPDEQYF. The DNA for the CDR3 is TGTGCCTGTCCGGACGAGCAGTACTTC. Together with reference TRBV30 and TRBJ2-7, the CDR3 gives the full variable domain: SQTIHQWPATLVQPVGSPLSLECTVEGTSNPNLYWYRQAAGRGLQLLFYSVGIGQISSEVPQNLSASRPQDRQFILSSKKLLLSDSGFYLCACPDEQYFGPGTRLTVT.

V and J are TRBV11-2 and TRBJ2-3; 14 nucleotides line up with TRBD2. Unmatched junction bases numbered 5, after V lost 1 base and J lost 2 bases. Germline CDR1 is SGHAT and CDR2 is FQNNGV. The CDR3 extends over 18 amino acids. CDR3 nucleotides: TGTGCCAGCAGCTTAGCCGGGACTAGCGGGAGATTCACAGATACGCAGTATTTT. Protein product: CASSLAGTSGRFTDTQYF.